The 3 T cell receptor beta chains below all came from one sample that was sequenced in a study of cytomegalovirus exposure and HLA in healthy donors. The study ran its PCR with 60 Vbeta and 13 Jbeta primers. TCRdb's table, derived via immunoSEQ multiplex PCR, lists solely in-frame clones and lacks some. Of approximately 150,000 clones listed, 65% to 80% are singletons. Sequences were obtained from PBMCs. Every receptor here comes from a woman aged 40 to 50 in good health and CMV-seronegative.

V is TRBV6-5 and J is TRBJ1-2, with a weak D call TRBD1 (5 bases). This CDR3 is 16 amino acids long. V was trimmed by 3 bases and J by 1 base, leaving 15 bases between them. CDR1 is MNHEY, CDR2 SVGAGI, per germline. Here the CDR3 reads CASSYFGGRFNYGYTF. Written as DNA, the CDR3 is TGTGCCAGCAGTTATTTCGGGGGACGCTTTAACTATGGCTACACCTTC.

This sequence joins TRBV5-4 and TRBJ2-5; 8 bases are shared with TRBD1. V gave up 1 base and J gave up 5 bases; unmatched junction bases: 10. The CDR3 is made up of 16 amino acids. Germline V gene data show CDR1 as SGHNT and CDR2 as YYREEE (reference sequence). As DNA, the CDR3 is TGTGCCAGCAGCTTGAGGCAGGGGGCGCCTCCGGAGACCCAGTACTTC. Translation: CASSLRQGAPPETQYF. The variable domain in full, with the rest retrieved from reference TRBV5-4 and TRBJ2-5, is ETGVTQSPTHLIKTRGQQVTLRCSSQSGHNTVSWYQQALGQGPQFIFQYYREEENGRGNFPPRFSGLQFPNYSSELNVNALELDDSALYLCASSLRQGAPPETQYFGPGTRLLVL.

The rearrangement links TRBV6-6 to TRBJ1-3, with D possibly being TRBD1 (5 bases). The CDR3 spans 15 residues. CDR1 and CDR2 (germline): MNHNY, SVGAGI (reference sequence). The V and J ends lost 4 bases and 4 bases respectively, with 14 bases between them. CDR3 DNA sequence: TGTGCCAGCAGTTGGGGCAAAGGGATAGGAAACACCATATATTTT. Its protein is CASSWGKGIGNTIYF.